This TCR beta chain stems from a study of blood T cell repertoires in COVID-19. Study details: Researchers got acute and convalescent COVID-19 samples from the United States, Italy and Spain. Nucleic acid was either cDNA or gDNA, and it came from T cells, B-cell-depleted T cells, or PBMCs.

The CDR3 runs to 15 residues. Germline lookup yields CDR1 MGHRA and CDR2 YSYEKL. V lost 0 bases and J 4 bases, leaving 12 bases between the germline ends. Some clones are missing from TCRdb's copy, which holds only in-frame ones; the method was immunoSEQ multiplex PCR. Among about 140,000 clones listed, around nine tenths were seen once. The TCR sequence derives from a man over 45 with active or convalescent COVID-19. Sequenced sample: peripheral blood. The chain joins TRBV4-1 to TRBJ2-5; a weak D match, TRBD1 (6 bases). The DNA of the CDR3 is TGCGCCAGCAGCCAAGATTTAGGGGGTGGAGAGACCCAGTACTTC. Its protein is CASSQDLGGGETQYF.